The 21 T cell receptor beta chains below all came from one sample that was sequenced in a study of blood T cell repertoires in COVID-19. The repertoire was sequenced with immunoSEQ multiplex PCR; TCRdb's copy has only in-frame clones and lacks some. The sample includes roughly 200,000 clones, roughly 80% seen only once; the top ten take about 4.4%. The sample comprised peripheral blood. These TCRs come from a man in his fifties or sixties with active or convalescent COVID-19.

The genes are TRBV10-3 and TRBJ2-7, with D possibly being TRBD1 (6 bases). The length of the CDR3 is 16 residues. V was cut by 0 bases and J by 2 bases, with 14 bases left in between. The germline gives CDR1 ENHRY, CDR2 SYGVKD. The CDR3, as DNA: TGTGCCATCAGTGAGTCGAAATTAGACAGGACCTACGAGCAGTACTTC. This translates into CAISESKLDRTYEQYF.

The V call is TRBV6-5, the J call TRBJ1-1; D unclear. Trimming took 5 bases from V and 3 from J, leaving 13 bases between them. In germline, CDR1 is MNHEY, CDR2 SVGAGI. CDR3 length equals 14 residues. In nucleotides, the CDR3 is TGTGCCAGCAGTCTCTGGAGGGAGGACACTGAAGCTTTCTTT. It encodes CASSLWREDTEAFF.

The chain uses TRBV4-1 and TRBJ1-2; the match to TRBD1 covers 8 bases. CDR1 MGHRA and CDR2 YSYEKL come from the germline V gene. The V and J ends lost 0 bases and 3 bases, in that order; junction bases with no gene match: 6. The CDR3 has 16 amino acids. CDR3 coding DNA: TGCGCCAGCAGCCAAGAGTCGACAGGGGCCTACTATGGCTACACCTTC. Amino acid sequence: CASSQESTGAYYGYTF.

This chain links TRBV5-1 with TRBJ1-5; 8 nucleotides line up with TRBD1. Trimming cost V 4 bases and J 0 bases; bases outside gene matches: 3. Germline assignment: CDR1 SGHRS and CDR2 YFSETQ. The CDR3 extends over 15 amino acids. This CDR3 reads CASSKTGDSNQPQHF. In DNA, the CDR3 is TGCGCCAGCAGCAAGACAGGGGATAGCAATCAGCCCCAGCATTTT.

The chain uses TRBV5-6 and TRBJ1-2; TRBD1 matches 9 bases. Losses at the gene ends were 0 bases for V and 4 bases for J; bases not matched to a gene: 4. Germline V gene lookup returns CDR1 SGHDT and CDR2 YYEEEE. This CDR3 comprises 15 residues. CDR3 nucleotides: TGTGCCAGCAGCTTGGGGGGACAGGGCCTCTATGGCTACACCTTC. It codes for CASSLGGQGLYGYTF. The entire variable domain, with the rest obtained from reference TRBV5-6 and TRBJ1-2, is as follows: DAGVTQSPTHLIKTRGQQVTLRCSPKSGHDTVSWYQQALGQGPQFIFQYYEEEERQRGNFPDRFSGHQFPNYSSELNVNALLLGDSALYLCASSLGGQGLYGYTFGSGTRLTVV.

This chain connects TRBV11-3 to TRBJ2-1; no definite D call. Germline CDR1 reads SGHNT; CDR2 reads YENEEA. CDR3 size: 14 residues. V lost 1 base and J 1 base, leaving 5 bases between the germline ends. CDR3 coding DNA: TGTGCCAGCAGCTTAGGGCATTCCTACAATGAGCAGTTCTTC. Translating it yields CASSLGHSYNEQFF.

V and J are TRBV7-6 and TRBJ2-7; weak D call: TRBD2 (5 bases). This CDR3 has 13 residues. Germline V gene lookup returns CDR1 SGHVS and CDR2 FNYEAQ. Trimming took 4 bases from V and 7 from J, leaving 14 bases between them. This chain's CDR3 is CASSSNAGGEQYF. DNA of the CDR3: TGTGCCAGCAGCTCAAACGCGGGTGGAGAGCAGTACTTC. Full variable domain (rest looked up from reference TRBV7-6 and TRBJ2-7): GAGVSQSPRYKVTKRGQDVALRCDPISGHVSLYWYRQALGQGPEFLTYFNYEAQQDKSGLPNDRFSAERPEGSISTLTIQRTEQRDSAMYRCASSSNAGGEQYFGPGTRLTVT.

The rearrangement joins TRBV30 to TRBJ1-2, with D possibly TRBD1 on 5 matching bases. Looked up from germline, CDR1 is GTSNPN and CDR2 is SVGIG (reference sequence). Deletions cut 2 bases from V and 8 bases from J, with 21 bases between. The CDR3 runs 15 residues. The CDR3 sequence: CAWSRTGGTEEGYTF. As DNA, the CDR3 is TGTGCCTGGAGTCGCACCGGGGGGACGGAGGAAGGCTACACCTTC.

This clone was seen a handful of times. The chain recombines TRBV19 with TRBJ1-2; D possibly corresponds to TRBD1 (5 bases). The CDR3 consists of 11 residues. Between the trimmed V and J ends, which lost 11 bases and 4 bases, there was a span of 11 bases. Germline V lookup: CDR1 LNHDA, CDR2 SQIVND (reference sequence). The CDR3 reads CASTGLYGYTF. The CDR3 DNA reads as TGTGCCTCCACGGGACTCTATGGCTACACCTTC.

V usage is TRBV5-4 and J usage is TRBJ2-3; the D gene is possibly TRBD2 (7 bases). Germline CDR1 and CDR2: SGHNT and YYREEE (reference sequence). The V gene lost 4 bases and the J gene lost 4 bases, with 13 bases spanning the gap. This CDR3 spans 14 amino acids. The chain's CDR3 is CASSGGGRADTQYF. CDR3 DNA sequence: TGTGCCAGCAGCGGGGGGGGCCGCGCAGATACGCAGTATTTT.

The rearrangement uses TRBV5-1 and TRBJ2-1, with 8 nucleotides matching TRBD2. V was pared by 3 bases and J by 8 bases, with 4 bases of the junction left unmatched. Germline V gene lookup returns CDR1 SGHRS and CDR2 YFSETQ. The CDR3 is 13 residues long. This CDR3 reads CASSSGLVDEQFF. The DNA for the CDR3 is TGCGCCAGCAGCTCGGGACTAGTTGATGAGCAGTTCTTC.

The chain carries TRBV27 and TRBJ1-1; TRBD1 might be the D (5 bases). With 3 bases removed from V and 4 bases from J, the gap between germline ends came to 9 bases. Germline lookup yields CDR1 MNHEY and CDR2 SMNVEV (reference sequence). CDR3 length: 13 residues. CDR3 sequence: CASSLAGGTEAFF. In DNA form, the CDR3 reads TGTGCCAGCAGTTTGGCCGGGGGCACTGAAGCTTTCTTT.

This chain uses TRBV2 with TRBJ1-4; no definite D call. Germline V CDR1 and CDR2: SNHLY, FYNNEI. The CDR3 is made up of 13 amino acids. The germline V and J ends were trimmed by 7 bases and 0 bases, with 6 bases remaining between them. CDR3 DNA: TGTGCCAGCAAATCTTCAACTAATGAAAAACTGTTTTTT. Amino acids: CASKSSTNEKLFF. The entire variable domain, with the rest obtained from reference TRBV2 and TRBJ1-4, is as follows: EPEVTQTPSHQVTQMGQEVILRCVPISNHLYFYWYRQILGQKVEFLVSFYNNEISEKSEIFDDQFSVERPDGSNFTLKIRSTKLEDSAMYFCASKSSTNEKLFFGSGTQLSVL.

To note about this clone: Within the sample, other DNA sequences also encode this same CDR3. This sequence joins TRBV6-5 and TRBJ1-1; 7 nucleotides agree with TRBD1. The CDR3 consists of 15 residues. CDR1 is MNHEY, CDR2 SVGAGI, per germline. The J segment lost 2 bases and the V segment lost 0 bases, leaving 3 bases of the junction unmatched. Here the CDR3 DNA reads TGTGCCAGCAGTTACTCAGGGACAGTTAACACTGAAGCTTTCTTT. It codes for CASSYSGTVNTEAFF.

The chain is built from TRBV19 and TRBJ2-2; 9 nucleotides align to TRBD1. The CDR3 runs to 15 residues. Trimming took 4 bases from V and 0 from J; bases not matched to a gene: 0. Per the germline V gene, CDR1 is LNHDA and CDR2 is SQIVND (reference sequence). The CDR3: CASSRTGANTGELFF. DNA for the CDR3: TGTGCCAGTAGTAGGACAGGGGCGAACACCGGGGAGCTGTTTTTT.

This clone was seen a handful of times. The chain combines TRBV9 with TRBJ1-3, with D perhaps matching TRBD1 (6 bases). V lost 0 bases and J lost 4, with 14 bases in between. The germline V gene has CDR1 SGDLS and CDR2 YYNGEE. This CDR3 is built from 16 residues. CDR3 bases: TGTGCCAGCAGCGTAGGGGCCCAGGGGACAGGAAACACCATATATTTT. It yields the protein CASSVGAQGTGNTIYF.

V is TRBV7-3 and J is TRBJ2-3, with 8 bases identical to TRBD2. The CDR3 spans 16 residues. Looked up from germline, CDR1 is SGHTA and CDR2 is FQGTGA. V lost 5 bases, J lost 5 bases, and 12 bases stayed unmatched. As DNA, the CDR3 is TGTGCCAGCAGCCGTGTTGGGAGCGGGGGAGGAGATACGCAGTATTTT. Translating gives CASSRVGSGGGDTQYF.

CDR3 sequence reads: CASSLSASGNLEQFF. CDR3 coding DNA: TGCGCCAGCAGCTTGTCGGCGAGCGGGAACCTGGAGCAGTTCTTC. The chain uses TRBV5-1 and TRBJ2-1; TRBD2 matches 7 bases. This CDR3 comprises 15 residues. J gave up 10 bases and V 1 base, and 11 bases lay outside the gene matches. The germline V gene encodes CDR1 SGHRS and CDR2 YFSETQ.

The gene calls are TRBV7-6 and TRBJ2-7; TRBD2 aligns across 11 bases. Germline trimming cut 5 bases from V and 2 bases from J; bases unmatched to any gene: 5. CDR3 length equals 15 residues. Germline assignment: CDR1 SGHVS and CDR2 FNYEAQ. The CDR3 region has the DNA TGTGCCAGCAGCGTATCTAGCGGGGGGACCTACGAGCAGTACTTC. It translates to CASSVSSGGTYEQYF. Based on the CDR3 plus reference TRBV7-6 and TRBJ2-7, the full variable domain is GAGVSQSPRYKVTKRGQDVALRCDPISGHVSLYWYRQALGQGPEFLTYFNYEAQQDKSGLPNDRFSAERPEGSISTLTIQRTEQRDSAMYRCASSVSSGGTYEQYFGPGTRLTVT.

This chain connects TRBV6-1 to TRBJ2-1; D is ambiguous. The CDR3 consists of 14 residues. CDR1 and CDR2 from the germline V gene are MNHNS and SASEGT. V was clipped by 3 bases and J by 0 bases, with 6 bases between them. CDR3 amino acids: CASSEGRSYNEQFF. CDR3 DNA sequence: TGTGCCAGCAGTGAGGGCCGCTCCTACAATGAGCAGTTCTTC.

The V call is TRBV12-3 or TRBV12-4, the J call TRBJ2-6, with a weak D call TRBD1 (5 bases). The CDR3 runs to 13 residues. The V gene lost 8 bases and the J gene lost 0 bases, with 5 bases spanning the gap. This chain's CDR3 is CASGASGANVLTF. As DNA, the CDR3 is TGTGCCAGCGGGGCCTCTGGGGCCAACGTCCTGACTTTC.